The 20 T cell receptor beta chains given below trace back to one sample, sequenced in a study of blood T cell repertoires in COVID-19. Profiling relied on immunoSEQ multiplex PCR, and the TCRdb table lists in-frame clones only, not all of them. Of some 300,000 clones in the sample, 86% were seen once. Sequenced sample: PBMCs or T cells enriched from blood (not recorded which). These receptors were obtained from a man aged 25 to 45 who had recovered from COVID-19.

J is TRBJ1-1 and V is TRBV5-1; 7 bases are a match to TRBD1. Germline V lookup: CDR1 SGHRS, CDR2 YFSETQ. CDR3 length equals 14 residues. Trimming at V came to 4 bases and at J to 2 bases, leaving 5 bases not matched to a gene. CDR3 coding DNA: TGCGCCAGCAGCGGGGGACAGCTAAACACTGAAGCTTTCTTT. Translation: CASSGGQLNTEAFF.

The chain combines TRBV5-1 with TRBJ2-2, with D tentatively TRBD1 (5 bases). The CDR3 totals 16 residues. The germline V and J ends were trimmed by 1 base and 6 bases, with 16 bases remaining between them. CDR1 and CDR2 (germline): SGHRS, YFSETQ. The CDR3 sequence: CASSLSPGPRAGELFF. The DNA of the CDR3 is TGCGCCAGCAGCTTGTCTCCAGGGCCCCGGGCCGGGGAGCTGTTTTTT.

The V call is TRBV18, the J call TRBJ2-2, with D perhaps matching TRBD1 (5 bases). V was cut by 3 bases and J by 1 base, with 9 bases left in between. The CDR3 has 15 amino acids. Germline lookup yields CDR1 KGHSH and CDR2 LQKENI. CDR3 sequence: CASSPGRGNTGELFF. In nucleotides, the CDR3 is TGTGCCAGCTCACCGGGGCGCGGGAACACCGGGGAGCTGTTTTTT.

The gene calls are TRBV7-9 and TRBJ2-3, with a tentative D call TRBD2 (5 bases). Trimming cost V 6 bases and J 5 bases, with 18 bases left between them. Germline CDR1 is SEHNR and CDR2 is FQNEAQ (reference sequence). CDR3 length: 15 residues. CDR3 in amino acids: CASRFGPTGKDTQYF. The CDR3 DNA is TGTGCCAGCAGATTCGGACCCACGGGAAAAGATACGCAGTATTTT.

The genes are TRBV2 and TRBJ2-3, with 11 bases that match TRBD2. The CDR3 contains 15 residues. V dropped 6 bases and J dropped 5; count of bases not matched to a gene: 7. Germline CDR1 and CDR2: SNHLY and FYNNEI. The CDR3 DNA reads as TGTGCCAGCAGACTGCTAGCGGGGGGACAAGATACGCAGTATTTT. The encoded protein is CASRLLAGGQDTQYF. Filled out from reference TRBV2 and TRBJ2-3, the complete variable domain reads EPEVTQTPSHQVTQMGQEVILRCVPISNHLYFYWYRQILGQKVEFLVSFYNNEISEKSEIFDDQFSVERPDGSNFTLKIRSTKLEDSAMYFCASRLLAGGQDTQYFGPGTRLTVL.

The DNA of the CDR3 is TGCGCCAGCAGCCAAGGACAGTCAAGCAATCAGCCCCAGCATTTT. Encoded protein: CASSQGQSSNQPQHF. This chain joins TRBV4-1 and TRBJ1-5; D might be TRBD1 (5 bases). In germline, CDR1 is MGHRA, CDR2 YSYEKL. V was shortened by 1 base and J by 1 base, with 8 bases between the two germline ends. The CDR3 contains 15 residues.

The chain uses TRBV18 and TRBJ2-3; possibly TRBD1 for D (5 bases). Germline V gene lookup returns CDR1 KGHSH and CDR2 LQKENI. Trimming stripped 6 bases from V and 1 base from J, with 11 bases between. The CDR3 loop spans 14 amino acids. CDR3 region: CASSPDNGTDTQYF. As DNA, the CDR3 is TGTGCCAGCTCGCCGGACAACGGCACAGATACGCAGTATTTT.

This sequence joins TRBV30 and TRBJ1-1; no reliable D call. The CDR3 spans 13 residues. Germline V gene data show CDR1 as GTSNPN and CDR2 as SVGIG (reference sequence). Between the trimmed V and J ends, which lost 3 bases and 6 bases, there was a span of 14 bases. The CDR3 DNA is TGTGCCTGGAGCCGGGAATCCCGTTCTGAAGCTTTCTTT. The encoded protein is CAWSRESRSEAFF.

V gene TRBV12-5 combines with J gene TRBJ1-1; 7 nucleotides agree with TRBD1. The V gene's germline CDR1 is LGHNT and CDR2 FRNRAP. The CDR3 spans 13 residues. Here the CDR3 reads CASRGGWNTEAFF. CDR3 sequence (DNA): TGTGCGTCACGAGGGGGCTGGAACACTGAAGCTTTCTTT. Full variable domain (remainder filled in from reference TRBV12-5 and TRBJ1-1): DARVTQTPRHKVTEMGQEVTMRCQPILGHNTVFWYRQTMMQGLELLAYFRNRAPLDDSGMPKDRFSAEMPDATLATLKIQPSEPRDSAVYFCASRGGWNTEAFFGQGTRLTVV.

The CDR3 nucleotides are TGTGCCAGCAGCCCCCATGTATCGGTAGCGCTGAATGAGCAGTTCTTC. Its protein product is CASSPHVSVALNEQFF. V usage is TRBV11-2 and J usage is TRBJ2-1, with D possibly being TRBD2 (5 bases). Trimming stripped 5 bases from V and 7 bases from J, with 21 bases between. This CDR3 is built from 16 residues. Germline CDR1 is SGHAT and CDR2 is FQNNGV.

CDR3 region: CASSDSPSGTDEQFF. The CDR3 bases are TGTGCCAGCAGTGACTCGCCTAGCGGGACTGATGAGCAGTTCTTC. V usage is TRBV6-4 and J usage is TRBJ2-1; 9 bases are shared with TRBD2. The CDR3 extends over 15 amino acids. Germline-derived CDR1 and CDR2 are MRHNA and SNTAGT. The V gene end was trimmed by 0 bases and the J gene end by 8 bases; junction bases not matched to a gene: 5.

The CDR3 loop is CASSRPGTYGYTF. The DNA of the CDR3 is TGTGCCAGCAGCCGTCCCGGGACTTATGGCTACACCTTC. This chain links TRBV11-2 with TRBJ1-2; possible D gene TRBD1, 5 bases. CDR1 SGHAT and CDR2 FQNNGV come from the germline V gene. The V and J ends lost 5 bases and 5 bases respectively, with 12 bases between them. This CDR3 has 13 residues.

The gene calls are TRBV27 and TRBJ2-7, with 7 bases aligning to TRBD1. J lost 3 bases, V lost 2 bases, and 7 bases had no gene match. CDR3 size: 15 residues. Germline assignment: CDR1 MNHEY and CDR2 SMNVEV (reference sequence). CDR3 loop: CASSLKTGLSYEQYF. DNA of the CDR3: TGTGCCAGCAGTTTAAAGACAGGGTTAAGCTACGAGCAGTACTTC.

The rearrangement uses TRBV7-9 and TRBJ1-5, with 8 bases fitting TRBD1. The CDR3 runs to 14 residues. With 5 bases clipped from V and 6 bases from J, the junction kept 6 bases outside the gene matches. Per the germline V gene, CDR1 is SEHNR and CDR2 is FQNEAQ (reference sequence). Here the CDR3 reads CASSPDRAGQPQHF. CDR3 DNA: TGTGCCAGCAGCCCGGACAGGGCGGGTCAGCCCCAGCATTTT.

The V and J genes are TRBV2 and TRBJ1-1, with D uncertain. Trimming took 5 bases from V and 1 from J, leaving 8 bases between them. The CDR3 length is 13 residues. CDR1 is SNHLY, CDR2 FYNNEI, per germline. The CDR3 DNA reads TGTGCCAGCAGTACCAGGCCGAACACTGAAGCTTTCTTT. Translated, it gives CASSTRPNTEAFF.

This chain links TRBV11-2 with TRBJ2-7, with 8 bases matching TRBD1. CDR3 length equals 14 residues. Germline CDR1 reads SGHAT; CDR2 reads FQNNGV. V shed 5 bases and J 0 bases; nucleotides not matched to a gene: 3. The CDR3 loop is CASSRDRSSYEQYF. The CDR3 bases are TGTGCCAGCAGCCGGGACAGGAGCTCCTACGAGCAGTACTTC.

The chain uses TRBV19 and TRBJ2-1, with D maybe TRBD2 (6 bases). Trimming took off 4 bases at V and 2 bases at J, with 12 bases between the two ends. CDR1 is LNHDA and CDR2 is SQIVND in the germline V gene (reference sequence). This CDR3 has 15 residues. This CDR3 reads CASSTRLGPYNEQFF. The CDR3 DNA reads TGTGCCAGTAGTACCCGACTAGGCCCCTACAATGAGCAGTTCTTC. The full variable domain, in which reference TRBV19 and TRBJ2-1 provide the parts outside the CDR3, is DGGITQSPKYLFRKEGQNVTLSCEQNLNHDAMYWYRQDPGQGLRLIYYSQIVNDFQKGDIAEGYSVSREKKESFPLTVTSAQKNPTAFYLCASSTRLGPYNEQFFGPGTRLTVL.

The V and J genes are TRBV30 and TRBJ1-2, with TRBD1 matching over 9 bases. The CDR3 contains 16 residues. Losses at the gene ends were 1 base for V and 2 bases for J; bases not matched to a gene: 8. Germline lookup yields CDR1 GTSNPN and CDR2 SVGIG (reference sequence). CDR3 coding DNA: TGTGCCTGGAGTGCGGGACAGGGTGCCTGGAACTATGGCTACACCTTC. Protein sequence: CAWSAGQGAWNYGYTF.

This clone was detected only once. CDR3 residues: CASRDRYTEAFF. The CDR3 region has the DNA TGTGCCAGCAGAGACAGGTACACTGAAGCTTTCTTT. The chain joins TRBV6-5 to TRBJ1-1; tentative D call: TRBD1 (6 bases). The V end lost 6 bases, the J end lost 3 bases, and 8 bases lay between the germline ends. Germline CDR1 is MNHEY and CDR2 is SVGAGI. This CDR3 region has 12 residues.

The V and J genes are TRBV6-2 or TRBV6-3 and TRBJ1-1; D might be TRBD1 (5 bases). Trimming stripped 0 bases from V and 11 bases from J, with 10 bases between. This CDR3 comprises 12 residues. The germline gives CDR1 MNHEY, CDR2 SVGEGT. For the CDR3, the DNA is TGTGCCAGCAGTTACTCGGGGCGGATGGCTTTCTTT. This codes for CASSYSGRMAFF.